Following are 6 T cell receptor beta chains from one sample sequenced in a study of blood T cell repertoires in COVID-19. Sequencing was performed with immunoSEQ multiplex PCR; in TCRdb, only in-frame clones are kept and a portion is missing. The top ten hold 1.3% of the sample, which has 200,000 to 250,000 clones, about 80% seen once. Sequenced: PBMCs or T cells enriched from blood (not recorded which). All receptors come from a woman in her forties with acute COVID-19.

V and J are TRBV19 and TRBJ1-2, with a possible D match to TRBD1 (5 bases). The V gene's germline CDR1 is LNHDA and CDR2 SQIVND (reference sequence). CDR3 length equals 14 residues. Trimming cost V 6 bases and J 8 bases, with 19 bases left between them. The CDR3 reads CASSPGSLTGGYTF. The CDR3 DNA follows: TGTGCCAGTAGCCCCGGGTCTTTAACAGGAGGCTACACCTTC.

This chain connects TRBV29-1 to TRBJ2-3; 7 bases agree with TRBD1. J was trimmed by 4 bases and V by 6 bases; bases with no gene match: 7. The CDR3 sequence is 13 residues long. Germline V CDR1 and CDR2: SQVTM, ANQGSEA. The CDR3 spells CSVRGGSADTQYF. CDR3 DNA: TGCAGCGTACGAGGGGGCTCGGCAGATACGCAGTATTTT.

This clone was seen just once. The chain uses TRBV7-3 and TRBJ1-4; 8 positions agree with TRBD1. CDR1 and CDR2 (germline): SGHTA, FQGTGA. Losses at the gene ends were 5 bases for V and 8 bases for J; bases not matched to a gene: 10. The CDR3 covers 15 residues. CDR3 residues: CASSPTGAASEKLFF. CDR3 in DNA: TGTGCCAGCAGCCCGACAGGGGCGGCTTCGGAAAAACTGTTTTTT.

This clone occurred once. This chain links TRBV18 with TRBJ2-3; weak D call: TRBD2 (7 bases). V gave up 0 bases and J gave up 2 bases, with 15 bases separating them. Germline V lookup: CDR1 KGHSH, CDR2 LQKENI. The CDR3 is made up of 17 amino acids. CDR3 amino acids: CASSPPGAGASTDTQYF. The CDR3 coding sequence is TGTGCCAGCTCACCACCGGGTGCGGGGGCCTCCACAGATACGCAGTATTTT.

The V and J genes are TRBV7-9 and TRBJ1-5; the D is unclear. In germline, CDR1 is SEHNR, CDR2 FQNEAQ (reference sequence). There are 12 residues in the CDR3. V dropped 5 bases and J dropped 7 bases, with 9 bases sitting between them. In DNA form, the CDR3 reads TGTGCCAGCAGCGCGCCACGCCAGCCCCAGCATTTT. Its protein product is CASSAPRQPQHF. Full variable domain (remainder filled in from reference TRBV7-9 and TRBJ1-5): DTGVSQNPRHKITKRGQNVTFRCDPISEHNRLYWYRQTLGQGPEFLTYFQNEAQLEKSRLLSDRFSAERPKGSFSTLEIQRTEQGDSAMYLCASSAPRQPQHFGDGTRLSIL.

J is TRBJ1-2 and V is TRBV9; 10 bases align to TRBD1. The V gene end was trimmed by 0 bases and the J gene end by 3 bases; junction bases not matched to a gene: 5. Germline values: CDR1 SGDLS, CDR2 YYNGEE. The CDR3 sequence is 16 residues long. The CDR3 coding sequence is TGTGCCAGCAGCGTAGAGGGGACAGGGGTAGACTATGGCTACACCTTC. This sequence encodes CASSVEGTGVDYGYTF. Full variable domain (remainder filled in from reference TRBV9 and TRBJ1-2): DSGVTQTPKHLITATGQRVTLRCSPRSGDLSVYWYQQSLDQGLQFLIQYYNGEERAKGNILERFSAQQFPDLHSELNLSSLELGDSALYFCASSVEGTGVDYGYTFGSGTRLTVV.